Described below is a single TCR beta chain sequence and its context. This clone was observed a single time. Its antigen has not been determined. No qualities accompany the bases; no much larger clone lies one base away. For the CD8 naive samples, CD45RO-negative cells were positively selected for CCR7, yielding a CD45RA+CCR7+ population from which TemRA cells were excluded. Healthy HIV-negative adults with no recently reported acute infections or vaccinations were included as donors. Every donor was a Caucasian adult residing in Nashville, Tennessee, USA. Blood was obtained by leukapheresis, after which PBMCs were separated by Ficoll-Histopaque density gradient centrifugation and cryopreserved in liquid nitrogen vapor phase. Purity and quantity of every magnetically sorted T cell population were checked by analytical flow cytometry. Genomic DNA was isolated from each sorted fraction and quantified by UV absorbance on a Nanodrop 2000c.

Using the deep immunoSEQ assay, multiplex PCR amplified TCR CDR3 regions from genomic DNA. Genomic DNA extracted from each cell subset was distributed evenly over all wells of several immunoSEQ 96-well plates, and each plate served as one replicate. For sorted subsets, each replicate PCR was loaded with 150 to 250 ng genomic DNA, equivalent to approximately 27,000 T cell genomes. Purified libraries were quantified with a Qubit 3.0 fluorometer, sized on a Bioanalyzer 2100, and re-quantified with the KAPA Library Quantification kit. A separate single-read 150-cycle Illumina NextSeq 550 flow cell was used to sequence each immunoSEQ 96-well plate. Per the source publication's procedure: Because the immunoSEQ output held only junctional sequences and lacked quality scores, the filtering could not match the filtering applied to full-length reads. Sequences were annotated with PyIR, a Python wrapper for IgBLAST v1.9, using IMGT germline references to assign V/J genes and CDR3. Reads were removed for weak V/J assignments (E-value above 1e-6), missing CDR3, stop codons, out-of-frame junctions, or ambiguous translated residues. V3J clonotypes were defined as sequences sharing an identical inferred V gene, J gene, and CDR3 amino acid sequence. The percentage overlap between two repertoires was calculated by dividing the number of shared unique clonotypes by the size of the smaller repertoire. RTK rarefaction, the Chao1 estimator, and Recon v2.1 estimates of unobserved clonotypes were used to assess repertoire richness. Generation probabilities were computed with OLGA for all TCRbeta clonotypes obtained by the gDNA method from several donors. TCRdb carries this immuneACCESS record with in-frame sequences only. Its versions omit some clonotypes, under half of them owing to an unresolved V gene in the studies checked, with the rest unexplained. Clone size and the V and J calls come from that table; the DNA yielded D and trimming. This sample holds about 1,900,000 clones; about 95% were observed only once. Of the sample, 0.95% to 1.5% falls within the top ten clones.

For CDR1 and CDR2, the germline V gene lists SGHTA and FQGNSA. The CDR3, from cysteine to phenylalanine, totals 15 residues. Kept here is only the CDR3 DNA, which spans 45 bases and is read in frame from base 1. Trimming removed 6 bases from V and 8 bases from J; the gene matches leave 6 bases unexplained. This entry comes from a study of shared clonotypes between healthy human individuals (TCRdb year 2020). A note on the overall study: A couple of women and a few men aged 18 to 49 years were included in the cohort. Blood TCR repertoires of five healthy adults were deeply sequenced to estimate repertoire size and the extent of clonotype sharing between individuals. Libraries were prepared and TCR repertoires were sequenced by different laboratories using diverse techniques, in order to increase sequencing depth and limit assay-specific biases. Per donor, leukapheresis produced somewhere between about 0.94 and 9.5 billion PBMCs. For each donor, CD4 naive and CD4 memory were each given three plates, CD8 naive was given two plates, and CD8 memory was given one plate.

Paper-wide results and their limitations: Higher generation probabilities were observed for clonotypes shared by all four sorted-subset donors than for non-shared clonotypes. Pairwise subsampling led to the expectation that sequencing depth would affect the degree of clonotype sharing among donors. Sampling was limited to blood, and TCR repertoires in tissue likely differ from TCR repertoires in blood. Larger estimated clonotype richness was generally found for naive subsets than for memory subsets. About 4.5% of naive CD4, roughly 3.6% of naive CD8, about 2.1% of memory CD4, and 0.35% to 0.5% of memory CD8 clonotypes were shared across several donors. Even with the large sequencing depth, rarefaction of the sorted-subset datasets indicated that sequencing was incomplete. Because the study included a small number of donors, the genetic and exposure-history diversity represented was limited.

The rearranged chain carries TRBV7-2 and TRBJ2-1, and 14 junction bases match TRBD2. Sequencing was performed on naive CD8+ T cells sorted from blood. The intended sense of this specimen's cell subset or site label: CD45RA+CCR7+. The origin of this receptor is a man aged 18 to 29 in good health. Read as DNA, the sequence is TGTGCCAGCAGTCTGACTAGCGGGGGGGGCGATGAGCAGTTCTTC. It translates as CASSLTSGGGDEQFF.